This T cell receptor (beta chain) was found in a study of blood T cell repertoires in COVID-19. CDR3 size: 15 residues. V was clipped by 6 bases and J by 8 bases, with 20 bases between them. Germline V lookup: CDR1 MNHEY, CDR2 SMNVEV (reference sequence). Measured with immunoSEQ multiplex PCR; TCRdb has only the in-frame clones, and not every one. Of approximately 260,000 clones in the sample, approximately 79% were seen once. Sequenced sample: PBMCs or T cells enriched from blood (not recorded which). The chain joins TRBV27 to TRBJ2-1, with D possibly being TRBD1 (6 bases). This receptor was taken from a young man with acute COVID-19. CDR3 amino acids: CASSLRQAASYEQFF. Here the CDR3 DNA reads TGTGCCAGCAGCCTAAGACAGGCTGCCTCCTATGAGCAGTTCTTC.